This T cell receptor (beta chain) originates from a study of PD-L1 blockade in urothelial cancer (dated by TCRdb to about 2017). Background on the whole study: Therapy was started in the mid-2010s for all patients, and atezolizumab 1,200 mg was administered intravenously every 3 weeks. Whole exome sequencing and RNA sequencing of pretreatment tumors were performed alongside TCR sequencing in the same patients. A median of around 150,000 T cells and around 81,000 unique TCRs was obtained from blood samples, and a median clonality of approximately 0.086 was observed. Pretreatment tumor samples, along with matched peripheral blood collected serially before and after atezolizumab treatment, underwent TCR sequencing. Pretreatment blood TCR-seq was available for about 30 patients, at least one posttreatment blood collection was obtained for 24 patients, and tumor TCR-seq was available for 24 patients. Durable clinical benefit meant progression-free survival longer than 6 months, and TCR features were also tested against progression-free and overall survival. Roughly ten patients achieved durable clinical benefit and roughly 20 did not. About 85% of the roughly 29 patients were identified as males with urothelial cancer of bladder origin, and a prior smoking history was reported by 18 of 29 patients. Blood samples were analyzed at 3 weeks after treatment start (second dose) and at 6 weeks after treatment start. An ECOG performance status of 0 or 1 was recorded for the patients, and 0 to 3 prior chemotherapy regimens had been received by the patients. Somatic, immune and clinical correlates of response to PD-L1 blockade with atezolizumab in urothelial cancer were the focus of an exploratory multi-omic analysis.

Comments on this clone: Which antigen it targets is not known. No base quality values were provided; no much bigger clone lies one nucleotide off.

What the authors observed across the whole study: Improved progression-free and overall survival was associated with having pretreatment peripheral blood TCR clonality below the median. Because of the small sample size (n ≈ 30) and the many exploratory analyses performed, the results are intended to be regarded as hypothesis-generating. Patients with durable benefit showed greater expansion of tumor-associated TCR clones in peripheral blood 3 weeks after starting treatment (n ≈ 21, p = 0.022).

The V end loses 0 bases and the J end loses 7 bases, and a stretch of 15 bases separates them. According to the germline V gene (reference sequence), CDR1 reads LNHNV and CDR2 reads YYDKDF. Counted from cysteine to phenylalanine, this CDR3 has 15 amino acids. This entry keeps only the CDR3 DNA: 45 bases, framed from base 1. Each PCR received spiked-in synthetic TCR analog templates so that absolute template abundance could be estimated from read counts. The immunoSEQ assay was used to amplify TCRbeta CDR3 regions from genomic DNA with bias-controlled V and J gene primers. Rearranged TCRbeta segments were sequenced at approximately 20X coverage. The authors' analysis ran thus. Sequencing errors were corrected by clustering and CDR3s were annotated against IMGT to assign V, D and J genes. Downstream analyses used only productive TCRbeta rearrangements, leaving out any out-of-frame or stop-codon sequences. Clonality was calculated as one minus the Shannon entropy normalized by the log of the number of unique productive sequences. Clones differing between time points or between blood and tumor were identified by Fisher's exact test with Benjamini-Hochberg correction at adjusted p below 0.01. TCRdb took over this immuneACCESS table, retaining in-frame rearrangements with V and J assigned. Such tables are incomplete; in checked studies, under half of the missing clones stem from an unresolved V gene, and the remainder is unexplained. That table gives V, J and clone size, and the DNA gave D and trimming. The sample has about 52,000 clones on record, about 87% of them singletons. The ten most abundant clones make up about 5.6% of the sample.

The cohort comprised 29 patients with locally advanced or metastatic urothelial carcinoma treated at Memorial Sloan Kettering on a trial protocol. Peripheral blood mononuclear cells were collected pretreatment and during treatment, at between 1 and 8 total time points per patient. The Qiagen DNeasy Blood extraction kit was used to purify genomic DNA from total PBMCs and tumor samples. PBMCs were collected pretreatment and during treatment, and were isolated and stored as previously described. This TCR derives from a middle-aged man with urothelial cancer. The sequence is built from TRBV15 and TRBJ1-2; there is no confident call for the D gene. The sample in question was PBMCs, obtained around atezolizumab (anti-PD-L1) treatment. The DNA sequence is as follows: TGTGCCACCAGCAGAGACCGAGCCATCCTCGGTGGCTACACCTTC. It is translated as CATSRDRAILGGYTF.